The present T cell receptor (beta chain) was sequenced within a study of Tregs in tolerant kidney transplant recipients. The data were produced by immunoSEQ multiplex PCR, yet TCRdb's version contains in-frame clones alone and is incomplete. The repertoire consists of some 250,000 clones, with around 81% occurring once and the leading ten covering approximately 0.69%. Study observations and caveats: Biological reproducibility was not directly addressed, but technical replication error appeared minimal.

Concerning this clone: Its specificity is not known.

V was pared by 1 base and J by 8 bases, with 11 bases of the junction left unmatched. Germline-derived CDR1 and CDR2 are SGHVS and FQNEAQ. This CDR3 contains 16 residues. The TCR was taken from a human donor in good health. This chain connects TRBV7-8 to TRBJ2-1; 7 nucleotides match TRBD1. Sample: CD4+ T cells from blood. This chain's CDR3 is CASSLVGQGVMYEQFF. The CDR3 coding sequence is TGTGCCAGCAGCTTAGTTGGGCAGGGGGTTATGTATGAGCAGTTCTTC.